These 20 T cell receptor beta chains were all obtained from the same sample, sequenced in a study of siplizumab effects on memory and regulatory T cells. Clones were sequenced by immunoSEQ multiplex PCR, and TCRdb holds only the in-frame ones, with some missing. The sample lists 70,000 to 100,000 clones, over 85% occurring once. Sequenced: CD8+ T cells sorted from blood. The receptor source for this set is a human donor in good health.

The chain couples TRBV10-3 to TRBJ2-1; tentatively, D is TRBD2 (8 bases). Germline V gene sequence: CDR1 ENHRY, CDR2 SYGVKD. Trimming shortened V by 8 bases and J by 8 bases, and 19 bases separated the two germline ends. CDR3 size: 14 residues. DNA of the CDR3: TGTGCCATCTGGTCGGGAGGGGGCCCCGATGAGCAGTTCTTC. Protein product: CAIWSGGGPDEQFF.

This chain joins TRBV11-2 and TRBJ2-7; the match to TRBD1 covers 11 bases. V lost 7 bases, J lost 4 bases, and 15 bases stayed unmatched. The germline CDR1 and CDR2 sequences are SGHAT and FQNNGV. CDR3 length: 17 residues. In DNA, the CDR3 is TGTGCCAGCACGCAAACAAGACCGGGACAGGGGGGATACGAGCAGTACTTC. Translation gives CASTQTRPGQGGYEQYF. Full variable domain (remainder filled in from reference TRBV11-2 and TRBJ2-7): EAGVAQSPRYKIIEKRQSVAFWCNPISGHATLYWYQQILGQGPKLLIQFQNNGVVDDSQLPKDRFSAERLKGVDSTLKIQPAKLEDSAVYLCASTQTRPGQGGYEQYFGPGTRLTVT.

The chain combines TRBV4-1 with TRBJ2-7, with D tentatively TRBD1 (6 bases). V shed 1 base and J shed 3 bases, with 16 bases lying between them. In germline, CDR1 is MGHRA, CDR2 YSYEKL. The CDR3 runs to 16 residues. The CDR3 loop is CASSQATGKAGYEQYF. As DNA, the CDR3 is TGCGCCAGCAGCCAAGCAACAGGGAAGGCCGGCTACGAGCAGTACTTC.

The chain couples TRBV5-4 to TRBJ1-1, with no clear D. The CDR3 sequence is 15 residues long. Germline V gives CDR1 SGHNT, CDR2 YYREEE (reference sequence). Between the trimmed V and J ends, which lost 0 bases and 0 bases, there was a span of 9 bases. The CDR3 DNA is TGTGCCAGCAGCTTGGTTGGTGGCATGAACACTGAAGCTTTCTTT. It is translated as CASSLVGGMNTEAFF.

This chain links TRBV4-1 with TRBJ2-7; 7 positions agree with TRBD1. Germline V CDR1 and CDR2: MGHRA, YSYEKL. CDR3 length: 17 residues. Trimming cost V 0 bases and J 0 bases; bases outside gene matches: 8. Written as DNA, the CDR3 is TGCGCCAGCAGCCAAGAAGAATGGGACAGCAGCTCCTACGAGCAGTACTTC. This translates into CASSQEEWDSSSYEQYF.

This clone was picked up one time. This chain uses TRBV11-2 with TRBJ2-1; no definite D call. Trimming shortened V by 2 bases and J by 2 bases, and 10 bases separated the two germline ends. This CDR3 is 15 amino acids long. Per germline, CDR1 SGHAT and CDR2 FQNNGV. The CDR3 protein is CASSLPTSPYNEQFF. The CDR3 DNA follows: TGTGCCAGCAGCTTACCGACATCCCCCTACAATGAGCAGTTCTTC.

The chain combines TRBV20-1 with TRBJ2-3; D is unresolved. V lost 3 bases to trimming and J lost 5 bases, with 6 bases between them. CDR1 DFQATT and CDR2 SNEGSKA come from the germline V gene (reference sequence). The CDR3 has 11 residues. The CDR3 DNA sequence: TGCAGTGCTAGTTGGGGAGATACGCAGTATTTT. Residues: CSASWGDTQYF.

This clone was seen once. The DNA for the CDR3 is TGTGCCAGCAGCTTACTTCCGGAAAACATTCAGTACTTC. Amino acid sequence: CASSLLPENIQYF. The chain recombines TRBV7-9 with TRBJ2-4; D ambiguous. V lost 2 bases to trimming and J lost 5 bases, with 7 bases between them. Looked up from germline, CDR1 is SEHNR and CDR2 is FQNEAQ (reference sequence). This CDR3 is built from 13 residues.

This chain uses TRBV5-1 with TRBJ2-7; 8 nucleotides align to TRBD2. CDR1 and CDR2 from the germline V gene are SGHRS and YFSETQ. Unmatched junction bases numbered 4, after V lost 1 base and J lost 1 base. The CDR3 has 15 residues. The CDR3 bases are TGCGCCAGCAGCTTGAGCGGGGGCTTATCCTACGAGCAGTACTTC. This gives the protein CASSLSGGLSYEQYF.

This chain uses TRBV10-2 with TRBJ1-1; 7 nucleotides line up with TRBD1. The CDR3 is 14 residues long. Germline CDR1 is WSHSY and CDR2 is SAAADI. The V gene end was trimmed by 7 bases and the J gene end by 3 bases; junction bases not matched to a gene: 8. CDR3 DNA sequence: TGCGCCAGCACAGGGGGTACTAGGGACACTGAAGCTTTCTTT. Translation gives CASTGGTRDTEAFF.

The chain couples TRBV19 to TRBJ2-3, with 7 bases identical to TRBD2. V was clipped by 0 bases and J by 5 bases; unmatched bases: 11. The CDR3 loop spans 17 amino acids. Germline loops: CDR1 LNHDA, CDR2 SQIVND (reference sequence). CDR3 residues: CASSIDRSGMGEDTQYF. DNA for the CDR3: TGTGCCAGTAGTATAGATCGAAGCGGGATGGGTGAAGATACGCAGTATTTT. Together with reference TRBV19 and TRBJ2-3, the CDR3 gives the full variable domain: DGGITQSPKYLFRKEGQNVTLSCEQNLNHDAMYWYRQDPGQGLRLIYYSQIVNDFQKGDIAEGYSVSREKKESFPLTVTSAQKNPTAFYLCASSIDRSGMGEDTQYFGPGTRLTVL.

This clone is a singleton in its sample. V and J are TRBV21-1 and TRBJ1-5. TRBV21-1 is shown as a pseudogene. CDR3 size: 19 residues. The CDR3 sequence: CASITDMTLRLGSNQPQHF. DNA for the CDR3: TGTGCCAGCATCACAGACATGACTCTCCGGTTGGGTAGCAATCAGCCCCAGCATTTT.

The rearrangement links TRBV9 to TRBJ2-3; the match to TRBD2 covers 7 bases. Germline V gene lookup returns CDR1 SGDLS and CDR2 YYNGEE. This CDR3 is 14 amino acids long. J gave up 4 bases and V 0 bases, and 2 bases lay outside the gene matches. CDR3 protein: CASSVGEGPDTQYF. Here the CDR3 DNA reads TGTGCCAGCAGCGTAGGGGAGGGCCCAGATACGCAGTATTTT.

The chain is built from TRBV5-6 and TRBJ2-2; 8 nucleotides line up with TRBD2. This CDR3 has 16 amino acids. J lost 6 bases, V lost 4 bases, and 11 bases had no gene match. CDR1 and CDR2 from the germline V gene are SGHDT and YYEEEE. The CDR3 spells CASSHLSGIKAGELFF. CDR3 sequence (DNA): TGTGCCAGCAGCCACCTTAGCGGGATTAAGGCCGGGGAGCTGTTTTTT.

This chain connects TRBV7-9 to TRBJ2-7; D ambiguous. Germline V gene data show CDR1 as SEHNR and CDR2 as FQNEAQ (reference sequence). Trimming left V 4 bases short and J 6 bases short, with 19 bases between. The CDR3 has 15 residues. This chain's CDR3 is CASSSQETSSAEQYF. The CDR3 DNA reads as TGTGCCAGCAGCTCTCAGGAGACGAGCTCTGCCGAGCAGTACTTC.

This clone has only one observation. The V gene is TRBV11-3, the J gene TRBJ2-7, with D tentatively TRBD2 (5 bases). Between the trimmed V and J ends, which lost 7 bases and 2 bases, there was a span of 15 bases. CDR1 is SGHNT, CDR2 YENEEA, per germline. The CDR3 extends over 14 amino acids. This chain's CDR3 is CASTANLGTYEQYF. Written as DNA, the CDR3 is TGTGCCAGCACCGCTAATCTCGGGACCTACGAGCAGTACTTC.

A single count supports this clone. The rearrangement links TRBV6-6 to TRBJ2-7; D might be TRBD2 (5 bases). V shed 1 base and J shed 3 bases, with 7 bases lying between them. Germline CDR1 and CDR2: MNHNY and SVGAGI (reference sequence). This CDR3 has 13 residues. CDR3 sequence (DNA): TGTGCCAGCAGTTACTATCGGGGCTACGAGCAGTACTTC. Translated, it gives CASSYYRGYEQYF.

The chain links TRBV19 to TRBJ2-3; D uncertain. Trimming cost V 1 base and J 2 bases, with 13 bases left between them. Germline lookup yields CDR1 LNHDA and CDR2 SQIVND (reference sequence). The CDR3 extends over 16 amino acids. CDR3 DNA: TGTGCCAGTAGTATAGGCACTAACCGAAACACAGATACGCAGTATTTT. Residues: CASSIGTNRNTDTQYF.

Of note for this clone: Mismatch with germline at one junction end may stem from a read error. This chain links TRBV7-3 with TRBJ1-1; the D is unclear. The CDR3 sequence is 13 residues long. CDR1 and CDR2 from the germline V gene are SGHTA and FQGTGA. CDR3 region: CASSLTQNTEAFF. The CDR3 DNA is TGTGCCAGCAGCCTAACACAGAACACTGAAGCTTTCTTT.

The chain joins TRBV6-4 to TRBJ2-1; tentatively, D is TRBD1 (8 bases). Germline V lookup: CDR1 MRHNA, CDR2 SNTAGT. V lost 5 bases and J 8 bases, leaving 25 bases between the germline ends. This CDR3 spans 17 amino acids. The DNA for the CDR3 is TGTGCCAGCAGTCCAATCGGACAGGGAGGGCCGCACGATGAGCAGTTCTTC. Its protein is CASSPIGQGGPHDEQFF.